The 27 T cell receptor beta chains in this list originate from one sample, sequenced in a study of T cell repertoires in cytomegalovirus infection. These TCRs' antigens remain unknown. TCRdb recomputed calls from the reads with MiXCR, one row per CDR3 protein. The sample contains over 95,000 distinct CDR3 sequences, around 31% of which appear only once. The sequencing here drew on CD8+ T cells from cultured PBMCs, taken from culture after CMV antigen stimulation. These receptors were obtained from a human donor in good health (CMV status not recorded). Some clones in this sample may be carry-over from other donors' samples.

This clonotype has just a few counts. The V and J genes are TRBV2 and TRBJ1-5, with D possibly TRBD1 on 6 matching bases. The CDR3 is 12 amino acids. Per germline, CDR1 SNHLY and CDR2 FYNNEI. Trimming pared 8 bases from V and 3 bases from J, leaving 8 bases between. As DNA, the CDR3 is TGTGCCAGCGGGGGGCCCAATCAGCCCCAGCATTTT. Its protein is CASGGPNQPQHF.

This clonotype has at least ten counts. The chain has TRBV2 and TRBJ2-3; possibly TRBD1 for D (5 bases). CDR1 SNHLY and CDR2 FYNNEI come from the germline V gene. This CDR3 has 17 amino acids. V dropped 6 bases and J dropped 0 bases, with 19 bases sitting between them. The chain's CDR3 is CASSIGQTETSTDTQYF. For the CDR3, the DNA is TGTGCCAGCAGCATCGGACAAACAGAGACTAGCACAGATACGCAGTATTTT.

This clonotype was seen a handful of times. The rearrangement uses TRBV12-3 or TRBV12-4 and TRBJ2-7, with D maybe TRBD1 (5 bases). The CDR3 length is 13 residues. Deletions cut 6 bases from V and 2 bases from J, with 11 bases between. The CDR3 here is CASSSDRAYEQYF. CDR3 nucleotide sequence: TGTGCCAGCAGCTCAGACAGAGCCTACGAGCAGTACTTC.

This chain links TRBV7-6 with TRBJ2-3; D is tentatively TRBD1 or TRBD2 (7 bases each). The CDR3 is 15 residues long. The ends were cut back, 7 bases at V and 4 bases at J, with 18 bases in the middle. From germline, CDR1 is SGHVS and CDR2 FNYEAQ. DNA of the CDR3: TGTGCCAGCACCGCGGCAGGGGGGGTGGCAGATACGCAGTATTTT. Translating gives CASTAAGGVADTQYF.

The chain employs TRBV5-4 and TRBJ2-3; TRBD1 matches 7 bases. V shed 3 bases, J shed 5 bases, and the junction held 6 bases outside the gene matches. The CDR3 runs 14 residues. From germline, CDR1 is SGHNT and CDR2 YYREEE (reference sequence). The CDR3 here is CASSSITGEDTQYF. For the CDR3, the DNA is TGTGCCAGCAGCTCCATTACAGGGGAAGATACGCAGTATTTT.

V and J are TRBV12-3 or TRBV12-4 and TRBJ1-2; 7 nucleotides align to TRBD1. With V trimmed by 0 bases and J by 5 bases, 9 bases remained unmatched. The CDR3 runs to 16 residues. The CDR3: CASSLAPQGKPYGYTF. The CDR3 DNA is TGTGCCAGCAGTTTAGCGCCACAGGGGAAACCTTATGGCTACACCTTC.

This clonotype was found a few times. V and J are TRBV12-3 or TRBV12-4 and TRBJ2-2; 7 nucleotides line up with TRBD1. V shed 6 bases, J shed 6 bases, and the junction held 7 bases outside the gene matches. This CDR3 comprises 14 residues. The CDR3 sequence: CASRVDRDAGELFF. The CDR3 region has the DNA TGTGCCAGCAGAGTAGACAGGGACGCCGGGGAGCTGTTTTTT.

The chain couples TRBV4-1 to TRBJ1-4; D unclear. Between the trimmed V and J ends, which lost 0 bases and 4 bases, there was a span of 15 bases. This CDR3 comprises 17 residues. In germline, CDR1 is MGHRA, CDR2 YSYEKL. The CDR3 nucleotides read TGCGCCAGCAGCCAAGACCCCCCCGCGGTCAATAATGAAAAACTGTTTTTT. This encodes CASSQDPPAVNNEKLFF.

In this sample, this clonotype turned up a few times. The chain recombines TRBV12-3 or TRBV12-4 with TRBJ1-3; a possible D gene is TRBD1 (5 bases). Trimming stripped 5 bases from V and 5 bases from J, with 10 bases between. CDR3 length: 13 residues. CDR3 protein: CASSTSGRNTIYF. CDR3 nucleotide sequence: TGTGCCAGCAGTACTTCAGGGAGAAACACCATATATTTT.

This chain joins TRBV7-9 and TRBJ1-1; 8 bases fit TRBD1. This CDR3 has 15 residues. After removal of 1 base from V and 2 bases from J, the junction contained 3 bases not matched to a gene. Germline V gene sequence: CDR1 SEHNR, CDR2 FQNEAQ (reference sequence). The CDR3 is CASSLVDRVNTEAFF. In DNA, the CDR3 is TGTGCCAGCAGCTTAGTGGACAGGGTAAACACTGAAGCTTTCTTT.

The chain recombines TRBV20-1 with TRBJ1-6; D remains ambiguous. Germline V CDR1 and CDR2: DFQATT, SNEGSKA (reference sequence). The CDR3 loop spans 16 amino acids. Trimming removed 0 bases from V and 4 bases from J, with 13 bases in between. CDR3 sequence: CSARDVKGGYNSPLHF. DNA for the CDR3: TGCAGTGCTAGAGATGTGAAGGGCGGGTATAATTCACCCCTCCACTTT.

This chain uses TRBV7-9 with TRBJ2-3, with 7 nucleotides matching TRBD2. CDR1 and CDR2 (germline): SEHNR, FQNEAQ (reference sequence). The CDR3 consists of 18 residues. Trimming removed 2 bases from V and 1 base from J; junction bases left unmatched: 12. CDR3 DNA: TGTGCCAGCAGCTTAAGTGCGGGGGACTCACCCCGCACAGATACGCAGTATTTT. Its translation is CASSLSAGDSPRTDTQYF.

Written as DNA, the CDR3 is TGTGCCAGCAGCCCCGGGGGCACCTTGAACACTGAAGCTTTCTTT. Translated: CASSPGGTLNTEAFF. V gene TRBV6-2 or TRBV6-3 combines with J gene TRBJ1-1; a weak D match, TRBD1 (6 bases). Germline loops: CDR1 MNHEY, CDR2 SVGEGT. Trimming took 6 bases from V and 0 from J, leaving 14 bases between them. The CDR3 has 15 amino acids.

The chain combines TRBV15 with TRBJ1-1; D call uncertain. V dropped 6 bases and J dropped 5 bases, with 13 bases sitting between them. Germline CDR1 reads LNHNV; CDR2 reads YYDKDF (reference sequence). The CDR3 has 13 residues. CDR3 sequence reads: CATRLVRKTEAFF. In DNA form, the CDR3 reads TGTGCCACCAGGTTGGTTAGGAAGACTGAAGCTTTCTTT.

The genes are TRBV9 and TRBJ1-5; 7 positions agree with TRBD1. The CDR3 totals 16 residues. Germline loops: CDR1 SGDLS, CDR2 YYNGEE. V shed 4 bases and J 3 bases; nucleotides not matched to a gene: 10. The CDR3 loop reads CASSPGTASFNQPQHF. As DNA, the CDR3 is TGTGCCAGCAGCCCCGGGACAGCCTCCTTCAATCAGCCCCAGCATTTT.

The chain employs TRBV9 and TRBJ2-7, with 7 nucleotides matching TRBD1. The germline CDR1 and CDR2 sequences are SGDLS and YYNGEE. The CDR3 runs 15 residues. Trimming took 0 bases from V and 5 from J; bases not matched to a gene: 8. The CDR3 DNA reads as TGTGCCAGCAGCGTAGCCGGGACAGAAGGTGACGAGCAGTACTTC. This translates into CASSVAGTEGDEQYF.

The V call is TRBV2, the J call TRBJ1-1; D is unresolved. CDR3 length: 11 amino acids. The germline CDR1 and CDR2 sequences are SNHLY and FYNNEI. The V gene lost 7 bases and the J gene lost 4 bases, with 7 bases spanning the gap. The CDR3 region is CASTRPTEAFF. DNA of the CDR3: TGTGCCAGCACGAGGCCCACTGAAGCTTTCTTT. The whole variable domain, filled in from reference TRBV2 and TRBJ1-1, reads EPEVTQTPSHQVTQMGQEVILRCVPISNHLYFYWYRQILGQKVEFLVSFYNNEISEKSEIFDDQFSVERPDGSNFTLKIRSTKLEDSAMYFCASTRPTEAFFGQGTRLTVV.

There are a few counts of this clonotype. V and J are TRBV7-9 and TRBJ2-1; TRBD2 matches 7 bases. The CDR3 has 13 amino acids. Germline V lookup: CDR1 SEHNR, CDR2 FQNEAQ (reference sequence). Unmatched junction bases numbered 8, after V lost 11 bases and J lost 4 bases. The CDR3 is CAGGDIPYNEQFF. Written as DNA, the CDR3 is TGTGCCGGGGGGGATATCCCTTACAATGAGCAGTTCTTC. Complete variable domain (other parts from reference TRBV7-9 and TRBJ2-1): DTGVSQNPRHKITKRGQNVTFRCDPISEHNRLYWYRQTLGQGPEFLTYFQNEAQLEKSRLLSDRFSAERPKGSFSTLEIQRTEQGDSAMYLCAGGDIPYNEQFFGPGTRLTVL.

As concerns this clonotype: One junction end disagrees with the germline gene, perhaps due to a read error. The chain links TRBV6-2 or TRBV6-3 to TRBJ1-1, with D possibly being TRBD1 (5 bases). CDR1 is MNHEY, CDR2 SVGEGT, per germline. This CDR3 spans 12 amino acids. CDR3 loop: CASSLEDTEAFF. DNA for the CDR3: TGTGCCAGCAGTCTCGAGGACACGGAAGCTTTCTTT.

The V gene is TRBV27, the J gene TRBJ2-7, with 12 bases lining up with TRBD2. The J segment lost 3 bases and the V segment lost 5 bases, leaving 5 bases of the junction unmatched. Germline CDR1 is MNHEY and CDR2 is SMNVEV (reference sequence). The CDR3 length is 15 residues. For the CDR3, the DNA is TGTGCCAGCAGTCCGACGACTAGCGGGGGCTACGAGCAGTACTTC. Encoded protein: CASSPTTSGGYEQYF.

The chain links TRBV20-1 to TRBJ2-7, with 7 bases lining up with TRBD2. There are 14 residues in the CDR3. V lost 5 bases, J lost 0 bases, and 7 bases stayed unmatched. Germline loops: CDR1 DFQATT, CDR2 SNEGSKA (reference sequence). CDR3 protein: CSAGGGDFSYEQYF. The CDR3 coding sequence is TGCAGTGCTGGTGGGGGGGACTTCTCCTACGAGCAGTACTTC.

The chain employs TRBV7-9 and TRBJ2-1; D not resolved. Trimming took off 4 bases at V and 5 bases at J, with 12 bases between the two ends. The CDR3 is made up of 14 amino acids. The germline V gene encodes CDR1 SEHNR and CDR2 FQNEAQ (reference sequence). The CDR3 reads CASSSWTENNEQFF. As DNA, the CDR3 is TGTGCCAGCAGCTCCTGGACGGAGAACAATGAGCAGTTCTTC.

The sample holds a few counts of this clonotype. This sequence joins TRBV6-6 and TRBJ2-3; D perhaps matches TRBD1 (5 bases). Germline CDR1 MNHNY, CDR2 SVGAGI (reference sequence). Trimming removed 2 bases from V and 2 bases from J, with 8 bases in between. The CDR3 sequence is 14 residues long. CDR3 sequence: CASSYGAYTDTQYF. The CDR3 coding sequence is TGTGCCAGCAGTTACGGGGCTTACACAGATACGCAGTATTTT.

The chain recombines TRBV12-3 or TRBV12-4 with TRBJ2-1; 7 bases map to TRBD1. Trimming removed 3 bases from V and 7 bases from J; junction bases left unmatched: 9. CDR3 length equals 15 residues. The CDR3: CASSFTGEGLNEQFF. The DNA of the CDR3 is TGTGCCAGCAGTTTCACAGGGGAAGGTTTAAATGAGCAGTTCTTC.

The V call is TRBV19, the J call TRBJ2-1; D is undetermined. There are 12 residues in the CDR3. CDR1 and CDR2 (germline): LNHDA, SQIVND (reference sequence). V was pared by 0 bases and J by 4 bases, with 1 base between. Here the CDR3 DNA reads TGTGCCAGTAGTATAGATTACAATGAGCAGTTCTTC. Translation: CASSIDYNEQFF.

In its sample, this clonotype was seen once. The chain joins TRBV5-5 to TRBJ1-6; maybe TRBD1 (6 bases). This CDR3 comprises 11 residues. The ends were cut back, 4 bases at V and 14 bases at J, with 10 bases in the middle. Germline CDR1 SGHKS, CDR2 YYEKEE (reference sequence). Here the CDR3 reads CASSLDSTLHF. The CDR3 DNA reads as TGTGCCAGCAGCCTGGACAGTACCCTCCACTTT.

Points on this clonotype: Just one base apart from a much larger clone, this may be a read error. V usage is TRBV13 and J usage is TRBJ1-1, with D tentatively TRBD1 (6 bases). V lost 4 bases and J lost 4, with 13 bases in between. The V gene's germline CDR1 is PRHDT and CDR2 FYEKMQ (reference sequence). The CDR3 runs 14 residues. The CDR3 protein is CASSWGAVGTEAFF. DNA for the CDR3: TGTGCCAGCAGCTGGGGGGCGGTCGGCACTGAAGCTTTCTTT.